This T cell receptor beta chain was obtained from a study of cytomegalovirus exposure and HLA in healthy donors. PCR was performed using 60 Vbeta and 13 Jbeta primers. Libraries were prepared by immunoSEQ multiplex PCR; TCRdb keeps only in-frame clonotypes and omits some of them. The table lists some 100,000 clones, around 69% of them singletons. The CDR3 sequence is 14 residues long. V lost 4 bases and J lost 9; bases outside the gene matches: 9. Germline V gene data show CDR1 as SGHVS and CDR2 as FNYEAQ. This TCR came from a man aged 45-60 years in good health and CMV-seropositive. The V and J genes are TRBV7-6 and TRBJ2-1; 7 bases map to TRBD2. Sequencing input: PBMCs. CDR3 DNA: TGTGCCAGCAGCTCGCTACAGACTAGCCGTGAGCAGTTCTTC. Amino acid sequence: CASSSLQTSREQFF.